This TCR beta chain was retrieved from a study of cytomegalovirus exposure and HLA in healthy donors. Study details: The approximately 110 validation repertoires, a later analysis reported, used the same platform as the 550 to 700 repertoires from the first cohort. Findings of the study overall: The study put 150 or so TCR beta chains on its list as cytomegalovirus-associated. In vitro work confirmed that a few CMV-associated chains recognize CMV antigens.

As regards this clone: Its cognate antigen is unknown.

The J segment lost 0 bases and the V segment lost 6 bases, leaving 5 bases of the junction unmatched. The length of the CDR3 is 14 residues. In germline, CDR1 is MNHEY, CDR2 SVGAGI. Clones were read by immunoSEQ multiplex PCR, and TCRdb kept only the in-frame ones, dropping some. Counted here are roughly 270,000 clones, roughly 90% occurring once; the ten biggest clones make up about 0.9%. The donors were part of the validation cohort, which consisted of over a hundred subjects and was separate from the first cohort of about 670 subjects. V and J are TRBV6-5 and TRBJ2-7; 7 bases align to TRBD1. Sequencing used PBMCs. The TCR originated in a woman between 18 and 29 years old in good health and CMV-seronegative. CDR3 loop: CASRRGQSSYEQYF. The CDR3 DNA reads TGTGCCAGCAGGAGGGGACAGAGCTCCTACGAGCAGTACTTC.